The sequence of this TCR beta chain was determined in a study of cytomegalovirus exposure and HLA in healthy donors. The PCR made use of 60 Vbeta and 13 Jbeta primers. The protocol was immunoSEQ multiplex PCR, while the TCRdb copy is restricted to in-frame clones and leaves out a portion. In all, the sample yields over 90,000 clones. On this clone itself: At one boundary the junction diverges from the germline segment, which might be a read error.

The length of the CDR3 is 11 residues. CDR1 is SQVTM and CDR2 is ANQGSEA in the germline V gene. Input material: PBMCs. The chain couples TRBV29-1 to TRBJ2-3; 13 bases line up with TRBD2. The sequence derives from a man aged 40-55 years in good health and CMV-seronegative. The CDR3 DNA is TGCAGCGTTCTTGTGGGACTAGCGGGGAGTTTT. The encoded protein is CSVLVGLAGSF.